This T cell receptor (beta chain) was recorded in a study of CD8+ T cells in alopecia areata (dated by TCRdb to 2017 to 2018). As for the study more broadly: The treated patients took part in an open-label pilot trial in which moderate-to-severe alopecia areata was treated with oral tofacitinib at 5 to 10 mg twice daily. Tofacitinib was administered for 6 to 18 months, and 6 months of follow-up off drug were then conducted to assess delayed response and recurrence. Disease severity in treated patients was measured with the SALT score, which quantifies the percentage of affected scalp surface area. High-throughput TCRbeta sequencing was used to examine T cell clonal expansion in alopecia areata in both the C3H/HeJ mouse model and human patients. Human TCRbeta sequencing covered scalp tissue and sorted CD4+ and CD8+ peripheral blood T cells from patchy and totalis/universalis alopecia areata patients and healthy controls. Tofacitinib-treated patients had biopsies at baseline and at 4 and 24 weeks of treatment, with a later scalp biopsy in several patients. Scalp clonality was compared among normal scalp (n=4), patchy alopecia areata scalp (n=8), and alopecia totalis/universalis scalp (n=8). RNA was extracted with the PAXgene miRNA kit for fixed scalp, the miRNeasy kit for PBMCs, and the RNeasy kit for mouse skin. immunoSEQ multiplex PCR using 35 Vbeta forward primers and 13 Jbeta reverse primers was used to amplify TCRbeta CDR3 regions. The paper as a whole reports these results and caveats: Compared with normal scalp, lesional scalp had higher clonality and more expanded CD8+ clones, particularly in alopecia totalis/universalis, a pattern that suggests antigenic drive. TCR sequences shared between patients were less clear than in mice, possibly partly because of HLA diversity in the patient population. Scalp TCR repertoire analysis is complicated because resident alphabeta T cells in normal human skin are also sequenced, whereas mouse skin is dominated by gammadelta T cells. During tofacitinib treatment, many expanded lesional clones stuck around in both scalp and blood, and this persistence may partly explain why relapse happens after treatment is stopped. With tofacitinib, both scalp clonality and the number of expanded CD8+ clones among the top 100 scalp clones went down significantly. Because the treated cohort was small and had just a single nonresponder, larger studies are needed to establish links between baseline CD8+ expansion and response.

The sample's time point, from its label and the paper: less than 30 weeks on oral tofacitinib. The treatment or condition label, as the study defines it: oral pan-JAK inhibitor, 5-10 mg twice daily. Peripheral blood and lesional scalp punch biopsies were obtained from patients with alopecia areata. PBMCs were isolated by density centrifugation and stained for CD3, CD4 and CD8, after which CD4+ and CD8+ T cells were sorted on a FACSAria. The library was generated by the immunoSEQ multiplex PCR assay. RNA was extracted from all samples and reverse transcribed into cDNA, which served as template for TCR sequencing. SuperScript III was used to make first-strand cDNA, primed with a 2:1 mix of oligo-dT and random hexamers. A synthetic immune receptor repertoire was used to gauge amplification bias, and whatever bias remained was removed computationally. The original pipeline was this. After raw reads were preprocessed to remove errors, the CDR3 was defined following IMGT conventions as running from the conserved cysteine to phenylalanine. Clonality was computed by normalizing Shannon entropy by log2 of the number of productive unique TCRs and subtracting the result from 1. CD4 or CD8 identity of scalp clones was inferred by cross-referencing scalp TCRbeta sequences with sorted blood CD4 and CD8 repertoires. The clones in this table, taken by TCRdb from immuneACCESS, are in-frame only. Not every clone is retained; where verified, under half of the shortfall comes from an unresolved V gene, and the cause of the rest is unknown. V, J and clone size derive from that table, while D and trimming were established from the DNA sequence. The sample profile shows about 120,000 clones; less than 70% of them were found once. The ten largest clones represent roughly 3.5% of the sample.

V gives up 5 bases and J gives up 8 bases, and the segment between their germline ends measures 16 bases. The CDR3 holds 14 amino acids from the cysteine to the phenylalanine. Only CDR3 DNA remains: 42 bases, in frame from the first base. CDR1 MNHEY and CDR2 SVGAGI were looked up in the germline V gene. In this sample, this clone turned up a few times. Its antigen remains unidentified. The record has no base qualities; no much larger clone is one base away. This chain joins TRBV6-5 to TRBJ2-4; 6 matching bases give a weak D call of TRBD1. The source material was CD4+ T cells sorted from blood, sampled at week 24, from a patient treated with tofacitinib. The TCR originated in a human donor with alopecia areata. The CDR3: CASSKQGLRDIQYF. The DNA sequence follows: TGTGCCAGCAGTAAACAGGGCCTACGTGACATTCAGTACTTC.